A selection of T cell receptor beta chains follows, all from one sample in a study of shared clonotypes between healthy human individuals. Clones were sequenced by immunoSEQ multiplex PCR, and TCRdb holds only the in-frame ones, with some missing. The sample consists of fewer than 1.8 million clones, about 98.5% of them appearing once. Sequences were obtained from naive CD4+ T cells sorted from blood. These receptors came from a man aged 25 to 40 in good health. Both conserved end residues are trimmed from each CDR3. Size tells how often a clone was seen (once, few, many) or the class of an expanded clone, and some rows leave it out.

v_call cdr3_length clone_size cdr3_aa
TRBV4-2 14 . ASSQDALAGLETQY
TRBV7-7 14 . ASSLSWTSDYNEQF
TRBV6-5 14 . ASSYAAGTGPHEQY
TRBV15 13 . ATSRAPPGWNTIY
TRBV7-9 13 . ASSSLGENDYEQY
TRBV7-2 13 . ASSQSDRGFNEQY
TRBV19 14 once ASKRQGAANTGELF
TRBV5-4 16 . ASSGTGGRLSFYNEQF
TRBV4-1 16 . ASSQDLQGASTNYGYT
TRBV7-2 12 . ASSLSRANYGYT
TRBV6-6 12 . ASSYSGPMGEQY
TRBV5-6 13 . ASSSGALMNTEAF
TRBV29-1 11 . SGSDLAFETQY
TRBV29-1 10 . SVGSLQETQY
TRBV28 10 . ASSSFMETQY
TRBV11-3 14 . ASSLMWGGGSYEQY
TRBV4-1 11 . ASRYNPGGKLF
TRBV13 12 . ASSLGFGQETQY
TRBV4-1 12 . ASSQGGNQETQY
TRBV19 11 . ASVAESTDTQY
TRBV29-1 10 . SVIVSYNEQF
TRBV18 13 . ASSPSSGSDNEQF
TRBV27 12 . ASSRQGLNYGYT
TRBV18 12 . ASSTAASTDTQY
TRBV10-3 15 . AISDGGGFGSNQPQH
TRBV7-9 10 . ASSLARNEAF
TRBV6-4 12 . ASRPDRSSYEQY
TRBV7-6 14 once ASSLDTGTGPYEQY
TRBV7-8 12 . ASSLGVRTDTQY
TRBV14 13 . ASSPSGATNEKLF
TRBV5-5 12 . ASSFIQGAYEQY
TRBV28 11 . ASRVAGSYGYT
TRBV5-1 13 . ASSLAGASTDTQY
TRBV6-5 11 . ASSTPGGDTQY
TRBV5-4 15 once ASSLDPGTTNTGELF
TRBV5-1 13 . ASSLLSSSGNTIY
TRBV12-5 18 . ASGLVLGVGGASSYNEQF
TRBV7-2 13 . ASSLGLAGLYEQY
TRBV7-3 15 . ASSLSRTSGRGYEQY
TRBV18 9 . ASSPKDTQY